This T cell receptor beta chain was obtained from a study of shared clonotypes between healthy human individuals. The study's findings and limits: Memory subsets generally showed smaller estimated richness than naive subsets did.

In the authors' methods: Sequence data from immunoSEQ were junction-only and lacked quality scores; consequently, filtering differed. The assay was immunoSEQ multiplex PCR, and TCRdb's table has in-frame clones only and misses some. That table is the source of V, J and clone size, and D and trimming were worked out from the DNA. The sample has 1,400,000 or so clones; approximately 98.5% are singletons. There were no recent acute infections or vaccinations among the donors, who were healthy HIV-negative adults. With regard to this clone: What it binds is unknown. In the same sample, other DNA sequences code for this CDR3.

Sequenced: naive CD4+ T cells sorted from blood. Described subset: CD45RA+ positively selected. This sequence originates from a young man in good health.

CDR3 coding DNA: TGCGCCAGCAGCCAAGAGGGCCGTGGGGGCTATGGCTACACCTTC. Its protein product is CASSQEGRGGYGYTF. The V and J genes are TRBV4-3 and TRBJ1-2; tentatively, D is TRBD1 (5 bases). The CDR3 contains 15 residues. Looked up from germline, CDR1 is LGHNA and CDR2 is YSLEER. V dropped 0 bases and J dropped 4 bases, with 12 bases sitting between them.